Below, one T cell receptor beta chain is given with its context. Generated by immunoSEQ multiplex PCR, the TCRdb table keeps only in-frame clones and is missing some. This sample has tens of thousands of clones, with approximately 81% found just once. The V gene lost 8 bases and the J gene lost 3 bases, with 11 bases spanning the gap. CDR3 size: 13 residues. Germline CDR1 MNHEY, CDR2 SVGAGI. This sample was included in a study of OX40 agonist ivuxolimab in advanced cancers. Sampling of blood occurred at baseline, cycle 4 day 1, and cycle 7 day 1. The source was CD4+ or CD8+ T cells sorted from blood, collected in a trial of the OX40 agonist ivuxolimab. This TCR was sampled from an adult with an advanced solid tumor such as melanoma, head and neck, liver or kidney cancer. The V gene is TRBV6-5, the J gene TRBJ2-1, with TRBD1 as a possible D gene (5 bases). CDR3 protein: CASGPTGYNEQFF. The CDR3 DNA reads TGTGCCAGCGGACCCACAGGCTACAATGAGCAGTTCTTC.